This T cell receptor beta chain comes out of a study of blood T cells in healthy people across ages. General study results and limits: Long-lived and aged donors differed, with more naive CD4+ cells and higher diversity in the long-lived. The study regarded diversity estimates from one million T cells as underestimates.

Regarding this clonotype: Its antigen is as yet unknown.

For the second PCR, which ran for about 6 to 11 cycles, a sample-barcoded 5' primer and a J-beta primer mix were used. Each TCR beta cDNA got a 12-nucleotide random molecular identifier. TCRdb reprocessed the 5' RACE reads via MiXCR and lists one record per CDR3 protein. Of approximately 1,700,000 distinct CDR3 sequences in the sample, around 42% were seen once. CDR1 is SGHDT, CDR2 YYEEEE, per germline. V shed 0 bases and J shed 7 bases, with 20 bases lying between them. The CDR3 consists of 17 residues. The clonotype was recovered from a human donor in good health. The sample was blood. V is TRBV5-6 and J is TRBJ2-1; D is possibly TRBD2 (5 bases). The CDR3 DNA reads TGTGCCAGCAGCTTGGTTGACCTAGCAACAAGTGGTAATGAGCAGTTCTTC. Amino acids: CASSLVDLATSGNEQFF.